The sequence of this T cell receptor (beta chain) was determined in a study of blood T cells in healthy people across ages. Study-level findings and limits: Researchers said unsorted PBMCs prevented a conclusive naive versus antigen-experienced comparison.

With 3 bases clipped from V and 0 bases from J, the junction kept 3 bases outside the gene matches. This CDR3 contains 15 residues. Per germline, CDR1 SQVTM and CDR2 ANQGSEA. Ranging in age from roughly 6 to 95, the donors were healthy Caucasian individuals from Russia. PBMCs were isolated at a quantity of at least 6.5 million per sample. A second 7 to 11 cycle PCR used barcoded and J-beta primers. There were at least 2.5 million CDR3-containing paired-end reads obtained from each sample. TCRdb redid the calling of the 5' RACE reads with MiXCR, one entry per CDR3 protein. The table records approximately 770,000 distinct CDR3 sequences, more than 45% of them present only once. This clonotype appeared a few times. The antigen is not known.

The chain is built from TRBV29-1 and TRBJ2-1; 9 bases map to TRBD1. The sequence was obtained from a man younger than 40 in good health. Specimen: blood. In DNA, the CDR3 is TGCAGCGTTGAGAGGGACAGGGTCTCCTACAATGAGCAGTTCTTC. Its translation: CSVERDRVSYNEQFF.